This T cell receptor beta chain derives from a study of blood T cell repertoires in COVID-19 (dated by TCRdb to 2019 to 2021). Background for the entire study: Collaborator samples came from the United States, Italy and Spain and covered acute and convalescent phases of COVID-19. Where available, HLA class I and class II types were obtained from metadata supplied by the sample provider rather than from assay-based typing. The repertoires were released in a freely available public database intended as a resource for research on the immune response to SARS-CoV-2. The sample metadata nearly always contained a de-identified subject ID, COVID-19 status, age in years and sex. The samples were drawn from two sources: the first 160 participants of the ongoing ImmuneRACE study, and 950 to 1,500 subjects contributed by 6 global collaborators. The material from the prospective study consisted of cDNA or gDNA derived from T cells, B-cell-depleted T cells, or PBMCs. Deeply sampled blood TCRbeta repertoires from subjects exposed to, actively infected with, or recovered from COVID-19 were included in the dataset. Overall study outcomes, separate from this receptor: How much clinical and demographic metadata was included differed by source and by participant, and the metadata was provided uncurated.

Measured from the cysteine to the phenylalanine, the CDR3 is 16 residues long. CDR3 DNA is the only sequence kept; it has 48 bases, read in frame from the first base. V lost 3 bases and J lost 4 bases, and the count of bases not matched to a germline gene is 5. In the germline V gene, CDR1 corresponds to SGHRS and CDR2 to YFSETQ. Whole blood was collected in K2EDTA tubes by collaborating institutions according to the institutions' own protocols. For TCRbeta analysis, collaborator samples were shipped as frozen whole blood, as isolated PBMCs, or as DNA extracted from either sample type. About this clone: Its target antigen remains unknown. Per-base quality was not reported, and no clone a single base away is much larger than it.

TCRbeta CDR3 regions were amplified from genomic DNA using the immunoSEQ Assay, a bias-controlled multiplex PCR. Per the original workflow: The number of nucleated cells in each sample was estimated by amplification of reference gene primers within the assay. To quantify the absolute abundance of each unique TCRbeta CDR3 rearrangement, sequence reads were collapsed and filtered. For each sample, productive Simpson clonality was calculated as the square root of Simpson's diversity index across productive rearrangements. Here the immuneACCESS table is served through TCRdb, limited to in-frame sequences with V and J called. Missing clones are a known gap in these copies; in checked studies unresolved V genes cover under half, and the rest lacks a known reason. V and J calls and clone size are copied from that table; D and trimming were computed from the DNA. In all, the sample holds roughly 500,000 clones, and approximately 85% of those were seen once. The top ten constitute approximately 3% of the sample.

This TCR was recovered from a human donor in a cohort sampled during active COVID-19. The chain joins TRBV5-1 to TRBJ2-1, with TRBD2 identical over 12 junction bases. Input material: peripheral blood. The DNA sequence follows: TGCGCCAGCAGCTGGGGGACTAGCGGGCCTTACAATGAGCAGTTCTTC. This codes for CASSWGTSGPYNEQFF.